These T cell receptor beta chains were read from a single sample in a study of identifying expanded T cells in peripheral blood. Clones were read by immunoSEQ multiplex PCR, and TCRdb kept only the in-frame ones, dropping some. This table holds under 85,000 clones, 84% found once. Input material: blood. Receptor source: a person aged 18-70 years in good health. Both conserved end residues are part of each CDR3. A D gene is named only where the DNA matches it firmly. The size field is filled for only some rows; it gives once, few, many or a size class.

v_gene: TRBV6-4
j_gene: TRBJ1-1
d_gene: NA
abundance: NA
CDR3nt: TGTGCCAGCAGTGTGGTATTGAACACTGAAGCTTTCTTT
CDR3aa: CASSVVLNTEAFF

v_gene: TRBV6-5
j_gene: TRBJ1-4
d_gene: TRBD1
abundance: few
CDR3nt: TGTGCCAGCAGCTACTATTTAACAGGGGCCCCCCCTAAACTGTTTTTT
CDR3aa: CASSYYLTGAPPKLFF

v_gene: TRBV5-1
j_gene: TRBJ2-2
d_gene: NA
abundance: once
CDR3nt: TGCGCCAGCAGCACAGGAACCGGACAGACCGGGGAGCTGTTTTTT
CDR3aa: CASSTGTGQTGELFF

v_gene: TRBV2
j_gene: TRBJ2-2
d_gene: TRBD2
abundance: NA
CDR3nt: TGTGCCAGCAGTGAGGCAGGGACTAGCGGGACCGGGGAGCTGTTTTTT
CDR3aa: CASSEAGTSGTGELFF

v_gene: TRBV2
j_gene: TRBJ2-1
d_gene: NA
abundance: once
CDR3nt: TGTGCCAGCAAATCGAAGAAGGGGGACTCCTACAATGAGCAGTTCTTC
CDR3aa: CASKSKKGDSYNEQFF

v_gene: TRBV21-1
j_gene: TRBJ2-6
d_gene: NA
abundance: once
CDR3nt: TGTGCCAGCAACCTGAGTGGGGGGCGAATGATTGGGGCCAACGTCCTGACTTTC
CDR3aa: CASNLSGGRMIGANVLTF

v_gene: TRBV25-1
j_gene: TRBJ2-2
d_gene: NA
abundance: NA
CDR3nt: TGTGCCAGCAGTGAATCAGGGGGAGGGCCGTCCGGGGAGCTGTTTTTT
CDR3aa: CASSESGGGPSGELFF

v_gene: TRBV19
j_gene: TRBJ1-2
d_gene: NA
abundance: NA
CDR3nt: TGTGCCAGTAGTATAAAGTCATTCGAGTTCGCTAACTATGGCTACACCTTC
CDR3aa: CASSIKSFEFANYGYTF

v_gene: TRBV5-1
j_gene: TRBJ2-7
d_gene: TRBD2
abundance: NA
CDR3nt: TGCGCCAGCAGCGCGGGCAGGCGAGCGGGAGGTCCCGACGAGCAGTACTTC
CDR3aa: CASSAGRRAGGPDEQYF

v_gene: TRBV28
j_gene: TRBJ1-1
d_gene: NA
abundance: NA
CDR3nt: TGTGCCAGCAGTTATACAGGGTTGGGCACTGAAGCTTTCTTT
CDR3aa: CASSYTGLGTEAFF

v_gene: TRBV5-4
j_gene: TRBJ2-5
d_gene: NA
abundance: NA
CDR3nt: TGTGCCAGCAGCTTGGATCTGGGGGCAGGGCAAGAGACCCAGTACTTC
CDR3aa: CASSLDLGAGQETQYF

v_gene: TRBV6-6
j_gene: TRBJ1-1
d_gene: NA
abundance: NA
CDR3nt: TGTGCCAGCAGATACTCCGAGAACACTGAAGCTTTCTTT
CDR3aa: CASRYSENTEAFF

v_gene: TRBV19
j_gene: TRBJ1-5
d_gene: TRBD1
abundance: NA
CDR3nt: TGTGCCAGTACCTTAGGACAGGGTAATAGCAATCAGCCCCAGCATTTT
CDR3aa: CASTLGQGNSNQPQHF

v_gene: TRBV28
j_gene: TRBJ2-7
d_gene: NA
abundance: NA
CDR3nt: TGTGCCAGCAGCAAGGGCACAGGGAACCTCTCCTACGAGCAGTACTTC
CDR3aa: CASSKGTGNLSYEQYF

v_gene: TRBV15
j_gene: TRBJ2-2
d_gene: TRBD2
abundance: NA
CDR3nt: TGTGCCACCAGCAGGGGACTAGCGGGACAGAACACCGGGGAGCTGTTTTTT
CDR3aa: CATSRGLAGQNTGELFF

v_gene: TRBV21-1
j_gene: TRBJ2-5
d_gene: NA
abundance: NA
CDR3nt: TGTGCCAGCAGCGGCGGGCCCGGATCTCGGACCCAGTACTTC
CDR3aa: CASSGGPGSRTQYF

v_gene: TRBV5-1
j_gene: TRBJ2-1
d_gene: NA
abundance: NA
CDR3nt: TGCGCCAGCAGCTTTGAGGGAGCGTCCGGCTACAATGAGCAGTTCTTC
CDR3aa: CASSFEGASGYNEQFF

v_gene: TRBV6-1
j_gene: TRBJ2-7
d_gene: TRBD1
abundance: NA
CDR3nt: TGTGCCAGCAGTTGGGGACAGGGTATCTACGAGCAGTACTTC
CDR3aa: CASSWGQGIYEQYF

v_gene: TRBV19
j_gene: TRBJ2-7
d_gene: TRBD1
abundance: NA
CDR3nt: TGTGCCAGTAGTCCGGGACAGGGTTGGGACGAGCAGTACTTC
CDR3aa: CASSPGQGWDEQYF

v_gene: TRBV18
j_gene: TRBJ1-1
d_gene: NA
abundance: few
CDR3nt: TGTGCCAGCTCACCATACAACAGGGACGCTGAAGCTTTCTTT
CDR3aa: CASSPYNRDAEAFF

v_gene: TRBV27
j_gene: TRBJ2-7
d_gene: NA
abundance: few
CDR3nt: TGTGCCAGCAGTTTATCCCCCGGAGGGAATTACGAGCAGTACTTC
CDR3aa: CASSLSPGGNYEQYF

v_gene: TRBV9
j_gene: TRBJ2-7
d_gene: TRBD1
abundance: NA
CDR3nt: TGTGCCAGCAGCGTCTCTACCGGGACAGCCTACGAGCAGTACTTC
CDR3aa: CASSVSTGTAYEQYF

v_gene: TRBV5-4
j_gene: TRBJ2-1
d_gene: NA
abundance: NA
CDR3nt: TGTGCCAGCAGCCTCCAGGCAGGGGGGAATGAGCAGTTCTTC
CDR3aa: CASSLQAGGNEQFF

v_gene: TRBV28
j_gene: TRBJ1-2
d_gene: NA
abundance: few
CDR3nt: TGTGCCAGCAGTTTATCGCAGGCCTGGGGTCGAACCTTC
CDR3aa: CASSLSQAWGRTF

v_gene: TRBV6-6
j_gene: TRBJ2-3
d_gene: NA
abundance: NA
CDR3nt: TGTGCCAGCACCCCAGGAAGGCAGGGAACAGATACGCAGTATTTT
CDR3aa: CASTPGRQGTDTQYF

v_gene: TRBV7-2
j_gene: TRBJ2-7
d_gene: TRBD1
abundance: NA
CDR3nt: TGTGCCAGCAGCTTAAGACAGGGGTTCTACGAGCAGTACTTC
CDR3aa: CASSLRQGFYEQYF

v_gene: TRBV7-2
j_gene: TRBJ2-1
d_gene: TRBD2
abundance: NA
CDR3nt: TGTGCCAGCAGCCTAGGACTAGCGGGAAGCCGAGAGCAGTTCTTC
CDR3aa: CASSLGLAGSREQFF

v_gene: TRBV19
j_gene: TRBJ2-1
d_gene: TRBD2
abundance: NA
CDR3nt: TGTGCCAGTAGTATTAATCTAGCGGCTACCTACAATGAGCAGTTCTTC
CDR3aa: CASSINLAATYNEQFF

v_gene: TRBV15
j_gene: TRBJ2-7
d_gene: TRBD2
abundance: NA
CDR3nt: TGTGCCACCAGCAGAGACCCGGGGGGGGGCTACGAGCAGTACTTC
CDR3aa: CATSRDPGGGYEQYF

v_gene: TRBV7-3
j_gene: TRBJ2-7
d_gene: TRBD2
abundance: once
CDR3nt: TGTGCCAGCAGCTCAAAACAGACTAGCGGGAGGGGCGACGAGCAGTACTTC
CDR3aa: CASSSKQTSGRGDEQYF